Listed here are 6 T cell receptor beta chains from one sample, sequenced in a study of T cell changes during pregnancy in multiple sclerosis. The repertoire was sequenced with immunoSEQ multiplex PCR; TCRdb's copy has only in-frame clones and lacks some. The repertoire has about 18,000 clones, 87% of them found once; the top ten carry roughly 14%. Sequencing used CD8+ T cells from peripheral blood mononuclear cells, obtained in the third trimester of pregnancy. The receptors originated from a female donor in good health, enrolled as a control in a pregnancy study.

The rearrangement uses TRBV5-8 and TRBJ2-1; 7 positions agree with TRBD2. This CDR3 contains 17 residues. Germline loops: CDR1 SGHTS, CDR2 YDEGEE. J gave up 6 bases and V 0 bases, and 12 bases lay outside the gene matches. CDR3 sequence: CASSLASSGVGINEQFF. The CDR3 DNA follows: TGTGCCAGCAGCTTGGCGAGCAGCGGGGTTGGGATCAATGAGCAGTTCTTC.

This sequence joins TRBV5-1 and TRBJ2-1; D not resolved. In germline, CDR1 is SGHRS, CDR2 YFSETQ. V dropped 5 bases and J dropped 2 bases, with 8 bases sitting between them. The length of the CDR3 is 13 residues. As DNA, the CDR3 is TGCGCCAGCAGGGGCCAACCCTACAATGAGCAGTTCTTC. Translated, it gives CASRGQPYNEQFF.

V gene TRBV9 combines with J gene TRBJ2-2; D unclear. The V gene lost 0 bases and the J gene lost 3 bases, with 3 bases spanning the gap. There are 13 residues in the CDR3. Germline CDR1 is SGDLS and CDR2 is YYNGEE. The chain's CDR3 is CASSVADTGELFF. The CDR3 bases are TGTGCCAGCAGCGTAGCGGACACCGGGGAGCTGTTTTTT.

The CDR3 bases are TGTGCCAGCAGTGAAGCGCAGGACTCGGAGACCCAGTACTTC. This encodes CASSEAQDSETQYF. The chain uses TRBV6-1 and TRBJ2-5; D might be TRBD2 (5 bases). The V gene's germline CDR1 is MNHNS and CDR2 SASEGT. V lost 0 bases, J lost 5 bases, and 10 bases lay in between. The length of the CDR3 is 14 residues.

The chain joins TRBV7-2 to TRBJ2-3; 10 bases are a match to TRBD2. Trimming cost V 8 bases and J 2 bases; bases outside gene matches: 10. The CDR3 has 16 amino acids. Per germline, CDR1 SGHTA and CDR2 FQGNSA. The CDR3 DNA follows: TGTGCCAGCGCATACCGACTAGCGGGTAACACAGATACGCAGTATTTT. It yields the protein CASAYRLAGNTDTQYF.

The chain employs TRBV30 and TRBJ1-5, with 8 bases that match TRBD1. The CDR3 spans 15 residues. Germline CDR1 and CDR2: GTSNPN and SVGIG (reference sequence). The V gene end was trimmed by 2 bases and the J gene end by 2 bases; junction bases not matched to a gene: 5. In DNA form, the CDR3 reads TGTGCCTGGAGTCGTGGGACAGGCGGCAATCAGCCCCAGCATTTT. Protein: CAWSRGTGGNQPQHF.